Listed below are T cell receptor beta chains from one sample, sequenced in a study of identifying expanded T cells in peripheral blood. The data were produced by immunoSEQ multiplex PCR, yet TCRdb's version contains in-frame clones alone and is incomplete. The sample lists around 120,000 clones; approximately 90% were seen once. The source material was blood. The source is a person aged 18 to 75 in good health. Both conserved end residues are part of each CDR3. Fields, in order: D gene, V gene, J gene, clone size, CDR3 DNA, CDR3 protein. The D gene is left open where the match is weak. Not every row has a clone size; where given, it reads once, few, many or a size class.

D gene: .; V gene: TRBV11-2; J gene: TRBJ1-5; clone size: .; CDR3 DNA: TGTGCCAGCAGCTTAGGGGGTCCTAGCAATCAGCCCCAGCATTTT; CDR3 protein: CASSLGGPSNQPQHF
D gene: .; V gene: TRBV4-1; J gene: TRBJ2-3; clone size: .; CDR3 DNA: TGCGCCAGTATAGGGGGTAGGTTTTTAGCAGATACGCAGTATTTT; CDR3 protein: CASIGGRFLADTQYF
D gene: TRBD1; V gene: TRBV7-2; J gene: TRBJ1-2; clone size: .; CDR3 DNA: TGTGCCAGCAGCTTAGCGGGGACAGGGGGAGGCTATGGCTACACCTTC; CDR3 protein: CASSLAGTGGGYGYTF
D gene: .; V gene: TRBV12-5; J gene: TRBJ2-5; clone size: .; CDR3 DNA: TGTGCTAGTGGAGGAACGATACAAGAGACCCAGTACTTC; CDR3 protein: CASGGTIQETQYF
D gene: TRBD1; V gene: TRBV19; J gene: TRBJ1-2; clone size: .; CDR3 DNA: TGTGCCAGTAGTATAGATCTCCGTACAGGGGGAATCGGCTACACCTTC; CDR3 protein: CASSIDLRTGGIGYTF
D gene: TRBD1; V gene: TRBV28; J gene: TRBJ2-5; clone size: .; CDR3 DNA: TGTGCCAGCAGTTCACCCCAGGGGGAATGGGAGACCCAGTACTTC; CDR3 protein: CASSSPQGEWETQYF
D gene: .; V gene: TRBV14; J gene: TRBJ2-7; clone size: .; CDR3 DNA: TGTGCCAGCAGCCTGAACCACGAGCAGTACTTC; CDR3 protein: CASSLNHEQYF
D gene: .; V gene: TRBV9; J gene: TRBJ2-5; clone size: once; CDR3 DNA: TGTGCCAGCAGCGTCAGTACAACGGAGACCCAGTACTTC; CDR3 protein: CASSVSTTETQYF
D gene: .; V gene: TRBV6-5; J gene: TRBJ1-3; clone size: .; CDR3 DNA: TGTGCCAGCAGCTCAACGCGCTCTGGAAACACCATATATTTT; CDR3 protein: CASSSTRSGNTIYF
D gene: .; V gene: TRBV11-3; J gene: TRBJ1-3; clone size: .; CDR3 DNA: TGTGCCAGCAGCTTAGGGGGGAGCTCTGGAAACACCATATATTTT; CDR3 protein: CASSLGGSSGNTIYF
D gene: .; V gene: TRBV18; J gene: TRBJ1-5; clone size: .; CDR3 DNA: TGTGCCAGCTCACCACGGGGGGACCAGCCCCAGCATTTT; CDR3 protein: CASSPRGDQPQHF
D gene: .; V gene: TRBV11-2; J gene: TRBJ2-1; clone size: .; CDR3 DNA: TGTGCCAGCAGCTTAGGGACTAATGAGCAGTTCTTC; CDR3 protein: CASSLGTNEQFF
D gene: .; V gene: TRBV25-1; J gene: TRBJ2-5; clone size: .; CDR3 DNA: TGTGCCAGCAATCAGGGCGGAGAGACCCAGTACTTC; CDR3 protein: CASNQGGETQYF
D gene: .; V gene: TRBV7-9; J gene: TRBJ2-1; clone size: .; CDR3 DNA: TGTGCCAGCAGCTTGGGGAGAGGGGCTTCCTACAATGAGCAGTTCTTC; CDR3 protein: CASSLGRGASYNEQFF
D gene: .; V gene: TRBV4-1; J gene: TRBJ1-4; clone size: few; CDR3 DNA: TGCGCCAGCAGCCAAGACGCAGGCCCGGGAAAACTGTTTTTT; CDR3 protein: CASSQDAGPGKLFF
D gene: TRBD2; V gene: TRBV16; J gene: TRBJ2-4; clone size: once; CDR3 DNA: TGTGCCAGCAGCCAATCCCTCATGACTAGCGGGGGGGCATGGATTCAGTACTTC; CDR3 protein: CASSQSLMTSGGAWIQYF
D gene: TRBD2; V gene: TRBV6-4; J gene: TRBJ2-5; clone size: .; CDR3 DNA: TGTGCCAGCAGCCGGGAGGGGGGAGAGACCCAGTACTTC; CDR3 protein: CASSREGGETQYF
D gene: .; V gene: TRBV27; J gene: TRBJ2-5; clone size: .; CDR3 DNA: TGTGCCAGCAGTTTAAAAGCGCAGATAGGAGAGACCCAGTACTTC; CDR3 protein: CASSLKAQIGETQYF
D gene: .; V gene: TRBV19; J gene: TRBJ2-5; clone size: .; CDR3 DNA: TGTGCCAGTAGTATCCCCGGGACGCCCTGGGCCCAGTACTTC; CDR3 protein: CASSIPGTPWAQYF
D gene: TRBD2; V gene: TRBV19; J gene: TRBJ2-5; clone size: .; CDR3 DNA: TGTGCCAGTAGTGTGGGACTAGCTATCCCGATGGAGACCCAGTACTTC; CDR3 protein: CASSVGLAIPMETQYF
D gene: TRBD1; V gene: TRBV18; J gene: TRBJ2-7; clone size: .; CDR3 DNA: TGTGCCAGCTCACCGCGGACAGGGTCGGGCGAGCAGTACTTC; CDR3 protein: CASSPRTGSGEQYF
D gene: .; V gene: TRBV28; J gene: TRBJ2-1; clone size: .; CDR3 DNA: TGTGCCGGCAGTTTCGGACCTCACGGGGACGAGCAGTTCTTC; CDR3 protein: CAGSFGPHGDEQFF
D gene: .; V gene: TRBV19; J gene: TRBJ2-1; clone size: once; CDR3 DNA: TGTGCCAGTAGTATGGGTCAGTTCTACAATGAGCAGTTCTTC; CDR3 protein: CASSMGQFYNEQFF
D gene: TRBD1; V gene: TRBV28; J gene: TRBJ1-2; clone size: .; CDR3 DNA: TGTGCCAGCTATGACAGGGTCGATCTTGATGGCTACACCTTC; CDR3 protein: CASYDRVDLDGYTF
D gene: .; V gene: TRBV19; J gene: TRBJ2-1; clone size: .; CDR3 DNA: TGTGCCAGTAGCTTTGGGCTTTTGGCCGGGAATGAGCAGTTCTTC; CDR3 protein: CASSFGLLAGNEQFF
D gene: TRBD1; V gene: TRBV9; J gene: TRBJ1-1; clone size: .; CDR3 DNA: TGTGCCAGCAGCGCGTCGACAGGGACGCCTGAAGCTTTCTTT; CDR3 protein: CASSASTGTPEAFF
D gene: .; V gene: TRBV7-8; J gene: TRBJ2-1; clone size: .; CDR3 DNA: TGTGCCAGCAGCTTCGGTGGGGGGCCCTACAATGAGCAGTTCTTC; CDR3 protein: CASSFGGGPYNEQFF
D gene: .; V gene: TRBV18; J gene: TRBJ2-1; clone size: .; CDR3 DNA: TGTGCCAGCTCTCCTCCGGGACATATCTCCTACAATGAGCAGTTCTTC; CDR3 protein: CASSPPGHISYNEQFF
D gene: .; V gene: TRBV4-1; J gene: TRBJ1-4; clone size: .; CDR3 DNA: TGCGCCAGCAGCCAAGCTCCGGGGGGCGGGCTGTTTTTT; CDR3 protein: CASSQAPGGGLFF
D gene: .; V gene: TRBV4-3; J gene: TRBJ1-1; clone size: .; CDR3 DNA: TGCGCCAGCAGCCCCTGGATGGGTGCGGACACTGAAGCTTTCTTT; CDR3 protein: CASSPWMGADTEAFF
D gene: .; V gene: TRBV7-9; J gene: TRBJ1-1; clone size: .; CDR3 DNA: TGTGCCAGCAGCTTGGGATTTGGAGCGAACACTGAAGCTTTCTTT; CDR3 protein: CASSLGFGANTEAFF
D gene: .; V gene: TRBV21-1; J gene: TRBJ1-1; clone size: once; CDR3 DNA: TGTGCCAGCTACCGAGGGCTTTGTGGCACTGAAGCTTTCTTT; CDR3 protein: CASYRGLCGTEAFF
D gene: .; V gene: TRBV30; J gene: TRBJ2-5; clone size: .; CDR3 DNA: TGTGCCTGGACTGGACCGAGACAAGAGACCCAGTACTTC; CDR3 protein: CAWTGPRQETQYF
D gene: TRBD2; V gene: TRBV4-3; J gene: TRBJ2-1; clone size: .; CDR3 DNA: TGCGCCAGCAGCCAAGATCCGGCTAGCGGATACAATGAGCAGTTCTTC; CDR3 protein: CASSQDPASGYNEQFF
D gene: TRBD1; V gene: TRBV6-1; J gene: TRBJ1-6; clone size: .; CDR3 DNA: TGTGCCAGCAGAACCACGACAGGGTCGCATTCACCCCTCCACTTT; CDR3 protein: CASRTTTGSHSPLHF
D gene: TRBD1; V gene: TRBV7-2; J gene: TRBJ2-3; clone size: .; CDR3 DNA: TGTGCCAGCAGCCCATTACACAGGGGGGCCACAGATACGCAGTATTTT; CDR3 protein: CASSPLHRGATDTQYF
D gene: TRBD1; V gene: TRBV27; J gene: TRBJ1-2; clone size: .; CDR3 DNA: TGTGCCAGCAGTTCATGGACAGGGGTAGGAGGCTACACCTTC; CDR3 protein: CASSSWTGVGGYTF
D gene: TRBD2; V gene: TRBV7-9; J gene: TRBJ2-2; clone size: .; CDR3 DNA: TGTGCCAGCAGCTTCCTCGGGACCAGCGGGGCGAACACCGGGGAGCTGTTTTTT; CDR3 protein: CASSFLGTSGANTGELFF
D gene: TRBD1; V gene: TRBV7-2; J gene: TRBJ2-7; clone size: .; CDR3 DNA: TGTGCCAGCAGCTTACGTTCCCGGGACAGGGGGACCTACGAGCAGTACTTC; CDR3 protein: CASSLRSRDRGTYEQYF
D gene: .; V gene: TRBV19; J gene: TRBJ1-2; clone size: few; CDR3 DNA: TGTGCCAGTAAACTAGGGGATGGCTACACCTTC; CDR3 protein: CASKLGDGYTF